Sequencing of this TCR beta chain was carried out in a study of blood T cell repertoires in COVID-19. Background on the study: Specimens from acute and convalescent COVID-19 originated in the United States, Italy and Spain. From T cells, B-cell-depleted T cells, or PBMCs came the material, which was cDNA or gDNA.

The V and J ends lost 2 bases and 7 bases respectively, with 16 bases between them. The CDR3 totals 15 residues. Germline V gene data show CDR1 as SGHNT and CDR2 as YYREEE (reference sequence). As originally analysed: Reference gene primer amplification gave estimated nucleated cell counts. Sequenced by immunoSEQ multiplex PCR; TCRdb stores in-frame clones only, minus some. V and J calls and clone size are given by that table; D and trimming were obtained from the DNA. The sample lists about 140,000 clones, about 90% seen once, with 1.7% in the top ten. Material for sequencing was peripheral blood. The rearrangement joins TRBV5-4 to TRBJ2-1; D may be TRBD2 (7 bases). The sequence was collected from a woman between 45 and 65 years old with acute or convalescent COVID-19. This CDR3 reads CASSLSGGPMNEQFF. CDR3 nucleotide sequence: TGTGCCAGCAGCTTATCCGGGGGGCCCATGAATGAGCAGTTCTTC.